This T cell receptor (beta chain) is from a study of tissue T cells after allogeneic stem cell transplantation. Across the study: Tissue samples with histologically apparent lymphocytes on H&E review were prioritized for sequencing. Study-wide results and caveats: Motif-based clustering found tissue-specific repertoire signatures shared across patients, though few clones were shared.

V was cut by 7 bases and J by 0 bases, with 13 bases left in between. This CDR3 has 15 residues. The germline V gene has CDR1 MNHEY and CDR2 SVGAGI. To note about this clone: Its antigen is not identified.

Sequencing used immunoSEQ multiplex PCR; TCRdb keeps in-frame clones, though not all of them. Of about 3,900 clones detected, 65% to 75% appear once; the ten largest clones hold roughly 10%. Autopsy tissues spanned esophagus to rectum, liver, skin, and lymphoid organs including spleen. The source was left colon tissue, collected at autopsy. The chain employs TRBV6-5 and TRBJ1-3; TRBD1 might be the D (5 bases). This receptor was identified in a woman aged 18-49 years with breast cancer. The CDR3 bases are TGTGCCAGCACCCGGGACGGATTCTCTGGAAACACCATATATTTT. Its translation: CASTRDGFSGNTIYF.